These 20 T cell receptor beta chains originate from one sample sequenced in a study of cytomegalovirus exposure and HLA in healthy donors (dated by TCRdb to the late 2010s). The library was produced with the immunoSEQ multiplex PCR assay. A mixture of 60 forward primers for TCR Vbeta segments and 13 reverse primers for TCR Jbeta segments was used in the multiplex PCR. Entries here come from immuneACCESS through TCRdb and include only in-frame sequences with V and J called. Some clones fail to appear in such tables; in the studies checked, an unresolved V gene covers under half of the shortfall, and the cause of the remainder is unknown. This sample gives 52,000 or so clones in total; around 78% of them show up just once. The ten top clones hold around 1.5% of the sample. Source material: PBMCs. The source is a female donor in good health and CMV-seronegative.

The chain has TRBV30 and TRBJ2-7; 9 bases match TRBD1. The ends lost 4 bases at V and 5 bases at J; junction bases unmatched: 3. The germline V gene has CDR1 GTSNPN and CDR2 SVGIG (reference sequence). The CDR3 has 12 amino acids. CDR3 residues: CAWKGQGHEQYF. CDR3 in DNA: TGTGCCTGGAAGGGACAGGGACACGAGCAGTACTTC.

The chain combines TRBV5-4 with TRBJ2-7, with 7 bases aligning to TRBD1. From germline, CDR1 is SGHNT and CDR2 YYREEE (reference sequence). The CDR3 spans 14 residues. V lost 3 bases, J lost 2 bases, and 5 bases stayed unmatched. The CDR3 reads CASSSQGTPYEQYF. The CDR3 DNA sequence: TGTGCCAGCAGCTCACAGGGGACCCCCTACGAGCAGTACTTC.

V gene TRBV10-2 combines with J gene TRBJ2-1; 8 bases align to TRBD2. The CDR3 has 15 residues. V trimming: 5 bases; J trimming: 2 bases; junction bases outside the gene matches: 5. Germline V lookup: CDR1 WSHSY, CDR2 SAAADI. The CDR3 region is CASSRGGGTYNEQFF. The CDR3 coding sequence is TGCGCCAGCAGTAGGGGCGGGGGGACCTACAATGAGCAGTTCTTC.

The chain recombines TRBV6-1 with TRBJ1-1, with a possible D match to TRBD1 (6 bases). The CDR3 has 14 residues. Germline CDR1 reads MNHNS; CDR2 reads SASEGT. V dropped 5 bases and J dropped 2 bases, with 12 bases sitting between them. The DNA of the CDR3 is TGTGCCAGCAGTCCCGACAGGTTAAACACTGAAGCTTTCTTT. As protein: CASSPDRLNTEAFF.

The CDR3 DNA is TGCGCCAGCAGCTTGGAGACAGGCCTATACTATGGCTACACCTTC. Its protein product is CASSLETGLYYGYTF. This chain connects TRBV5-1 to TRBJ1-2; TRBD1 is a possible D gene (6 bases). The germline V gene encodes CDR1 SGHRS and CDR2 YFSETQ. This CDR3 is 15 amino acids long. The germline V and J ends were trimmed by 0 bases and 3 bases, with 12 bases remaining between them.

CDR3 residues: CASSLGRDGYTF. The CDR3 DNA follows: TGTGCCAGCAGCTTAGGGAGGGATGGCTACACCTTC. The V and J genes are TRBV5-4 and TRBJ1-2; D gene uncertain. CDR1 is SGHNT and CDR2 is YYREEE in the germline V gene (reference sequence). Trimming stripped 2 bases from V and 6 bases from J, with 8 bases between. The CDR3 loop spans 12 amino acids.

This clone was seen a few times. This chain connects TRBV18 to TRBJ1-3; D unresolved. The CDR3 consists of 16 residues. V was clipped by 2 bases and J by 1 base, with 12 bases between them. CDR1 is KGHSH, CDR2 LQKENI, per germline. The CDR3 spells CASSPRMESSGNTIYF. Here the CDR3 DNA reads TGTGCCAGCTCACCAAGGATGGAGAGTTCTGGAAACACCATATATTTT.

The chain links TRBV7-2 to TRBJ2-5; 16 bases are a match to TRBD2. V lost 5 bases, J lost 2 bases, and 2 bases stayed unmatched. This CDR3 comprises 16 residues. In germline, CDR1 is SGHTA, CDR2 FQGNSA. DNA for the CDR3: TGTGCCAGCAGCCCGGGACTAGCGGGGGGGCAAGAGACCCAGTACTTC. Protein product: CASSPGLAGGQETQYF.

The chain uses TRBV5-6 and TRBJ1-5; no definite D call. Trimming removed 3 bases from V and 9 bases from J, with 16 bases in between. The length of the CDR3 is 14 residues. In germline, CDR1 is SGHDT, CDR2 YYEEEE. CDR3 residues: CASSSGGSGWPQHF. In DNA, the CDR3 is TGTGCCAGCAGCTCGGGCGGGTCGGGCTGGCCCCAGCATTTT.

This chain connects TRBV5-1 to TRBJ2-1, with 8 bases fitting TRBD2. Germline CDR1 SGHRS, CDR2 YFSETQ. With 0 bases clipped from V and 6 bases from J, the junction kept 2 bases outside the gene matches. CDR3 length: 14 residues. The CDR3 protein is CASSLVGLANEQFF. The DNA for the CDR3 is TGCGCCAGCAGCTTGGTTGGACTAGCCAATGAGCAGTTCTTC.

This clone occurred a few times. J is TRBJ1-1 and V is TRBV5-1, with a tentative D call TRBD1 (5 bases). The CDR3 is 13 amino acids. Trimming pared 4 bases from V and 7 bases from J, leaving 14 bases between. The germline V gene has CDR1 SGHRS and CDR2 YFSETQ. The CDR3 here is CASSTQGMDEAFF. The CDR3 DNA reads as TGCGCCAGCAGCACTCAGGGAATGGATGAAGCTTTCTTT.

This clone came up a few times. This chain joins TRBV19 and TRBJ1-1, with D possibly TRBD1 on 5 matching bases. Deletions cut 4 bases from V and 0 bases from J, with 12 bases between. Germline V gene sequence: CDR1 LNHDA, CDR2 SQIVND (reference sequence). The CDR3 is made up of 15 amino acids. The CDR3 DNA sequence: TGTGCCAGTAGTAGAGCGGGACGGGTGAACACTGAAGCTTTCTTT. This translates into CASSRAGRVNTEAFF.

This chain joins TRBV4-3 and TRBJ1-2; 8 bases are shared with TRBD1. V shed 1 base and J 6 bases; nucleotides not matched to a gene: 4. Germline V lookup: CDR1 LGHNA, CDR2 YSLEER. CDR3 size: 14 residues. CDR3 sequence (DNA): TGCGCCAGCAGCCAAGGTGACAGGGGCGATGGCTACACCTTC. Protein: CASSQGDRGDGYTF.

This clone was seen only a few times. The chain recombines TRBV11-2 with TRBJ2-1; D is unresolved. Germline CDR1 and CDR2: SGHAT and FQNNGV. V dropped 6 bases and J dropped 5 bases, with 8 bases sitting between them. This CDR3 region has 12 residues. The DNA of the CDR3 is TGTGCCAGCAGTTATAGCAACAATGAGCAGTTCTTC. As protein: CASSYSNNEQFF.

Worth noting for this clone: The junction and the germline gene differ at one end; a read error may be behind it. This chain connects TRBV25-1 to TRBJ2-5; 15 bases are a match to TRBD2. The CDR3 extends over 15 amino acids. Germline lookup yields CDR1 MGHDK and CDR2 SYGVNS. The CDR3 loop is CASSGTGTSGGRNNF. CDR3 bases: TGTGCCAGCAGTGGTACCGGGACTAGCGGGGGGAGAAATAACTTC.

The chain has TRBV6-5 and TRBJ2-1; maybe TRBD1 (6 bases). CDR3 length: 13 amino acids. V lost 7 bases and J 2 bases, leaving 9 bases between the germline ends. CDR1 is MNHEY, CDR2 SVGAGI, per germline. As DNA, the CDR3 is TGTGCCAGCACGCAGGGGACCTACAATGAGCAGTTCTTC. Amino acids: CASTQGTYNEQFF.

As concerns this clone: Here the CDR3 omits its conserved ending phenylalanine or tryptophan, so a read error is the likely source. This rearrangement joins TRBV6-5 to TRBJ1-1; D possibly corresponds to TRBD1 (6 bases). Germline CDR1 is MNHEY and CDR2 is SVGAGI. This CDR3 region has 13 residues. Trimming shortened V by 6 bases and J by 0 bases, and 8 bases separated the two germline ends. This chain's CDR3 is CASRRTVNTEAFS. CDR3 in DNA: TGTGCCAGCAGAAGGACAGTGAACACTGAAGCTTTCTCT.

J is TRBJ1-2 and V is TRBV5-4; 11 bases line up with TRBD1. In germline, CDR1 is SGHNT, CDR2 YYREEE (reference sequence). V was pared by 1 base and J by 4 bases, with 12 bases of the junction left unmatched. CDR3 size: 18 residues. The CDR3 region has the DNA TGTGCCAGCAGCTTGTTTAGGGACAGGGGGAGGATAGGCTATGGCTACACCTTC. Protein: CASSLFRDRGRIGYGYTF. Filled out from reference TRBV5-4 and TRBJ1-2, the complete variable domain reads ETGVTQSPTHLIKTRGQQVTLRCSSQSGHNTVSWYQQALGQGPQFIFQYYREEENGRGNFPPRFSGLQFPNYSSELNVNALELDDSALYLCASSLFRDRGRIGYGYTFGSGTRLTVV.

This clone was detected a few times. The V call is TRBV9, the J call TRBJ1-6, with D perhaps matching TRBD1 (5 bases). The ends were cut back, 0 bases at V and 2 bases at J, with 15 bases in the middle. Germline V gene sequence: CDR1 SGDLS, CDR2 YYNGEE. The length of the CDR3 is 18 residues. This CDR3 is CASSVGQPGFTYNSPLHF. CDR3 nucleotides: TGTGCCAGCAGCGTAGGACAGCCAGGATTTACCTATAATTCACCCCTCCACTTT. The full variable domain, its missing parts supplied by reference TRBV9 and TRBJ1-6, is DSGVTQTPKHLITATGQRVTLRCSPRSGDLSVYWYQQSLDQGLQFLIQYYNGEERAKGNILERFSAQQFPDLHSELNLSSLELGDSALYFCASSVGQPGFTYNSPLHFGNGTRLTVT.

The CDR3 DNA follows: TGTGCCAGCAGCTTGGGGGCGGGGGGGCGCCAAGAGACCCAGTACTTC. Its protein is CASSLGAGGRQETQYF. The V gene is TRBV5-6, the J gene TRBJ2-5, with TRBD2 identical over 9 bases. The CDR3 has 16 amino acids. Germline assignment: CDR1 SGHDT and CDR2 YYEEEE. With 0 bases clipped from V and 1 base from J, the junction kept 4 bases outside the gene matches.